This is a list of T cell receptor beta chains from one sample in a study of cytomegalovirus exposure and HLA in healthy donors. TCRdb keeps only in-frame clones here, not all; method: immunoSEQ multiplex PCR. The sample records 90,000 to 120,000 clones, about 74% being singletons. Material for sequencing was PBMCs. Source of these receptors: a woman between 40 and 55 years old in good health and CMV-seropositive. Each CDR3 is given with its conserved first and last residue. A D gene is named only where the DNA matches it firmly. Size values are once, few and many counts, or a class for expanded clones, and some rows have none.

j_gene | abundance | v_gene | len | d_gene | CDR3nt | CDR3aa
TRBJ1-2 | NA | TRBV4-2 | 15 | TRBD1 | TGTGCCAGCAGCCAAGGGGGACAGGGAAACTATGGCTACACCTTC | CASSQGGQGNYGYTF
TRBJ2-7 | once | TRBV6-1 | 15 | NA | TGTGCCAGCAGTGAAATGGCTAGCGTTCTCTACGAGCAGTACTTC | CASSEMASVLYEQYF
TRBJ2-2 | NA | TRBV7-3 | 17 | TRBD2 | TGTGCCAGCAGCAATCTGATAGCGGGGGGCCCTCCCGGGGAGCTGTTTTTT | CASSNLIAGGPPGELFF
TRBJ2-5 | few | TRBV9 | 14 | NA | TGTGCCAGCAGCGTAGGGACAGTCAAAGAGACCCAGTACTTC | CASSVGTVKETQYF
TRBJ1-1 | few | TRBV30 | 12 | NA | TGTGCCTGCTACAGGGACGGCACTGAAGCTTTCTTT | CACYRDGTEAFF
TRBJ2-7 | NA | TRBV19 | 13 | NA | TGTGCCAGTAGTAGGGGGCGCTTCTACGAGCAGTACTTC | CASSRGRFYEQYF
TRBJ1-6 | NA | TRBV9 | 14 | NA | TGTGCCAGCAGCCCGAGACAGACCGATTCACCCCTCCACTTT | CASSPRQTDSPLHF
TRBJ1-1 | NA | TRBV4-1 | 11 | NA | TGCGCCAGCAGCCGTCGCACTGAAGCTTTCTTT | CASSRRTEAFF
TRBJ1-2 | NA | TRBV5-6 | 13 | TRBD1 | TGTGCCAGCAGCTATGACAGGGGCTATGGCTACACCTTC | CASSYDRGYGYTF
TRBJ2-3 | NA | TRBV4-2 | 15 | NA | TGTGCCAGCAGCCAAGGGGGGCATAGCACAGATACGCAGTATTTT | CASSQGGHSTDTQYF
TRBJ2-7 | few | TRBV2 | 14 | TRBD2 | TGTGCCAGCAGTGCATCCGGGAGGGGCGACGAGCAGTACTTC | CASSASGRGDEQYF
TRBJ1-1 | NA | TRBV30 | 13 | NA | TGTGCCTGGAGTCCGGAGGTAGCCACTGAAGCTTTCTTT | CAWSPEVATEAFF
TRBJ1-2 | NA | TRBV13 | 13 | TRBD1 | TGTGCCAGCAGCTTTCAGGGGGCGCGGGGCTACACCTTC | CASSFQGARGYTF
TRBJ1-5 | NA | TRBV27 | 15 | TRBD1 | TGTGCCAGCAGTTTAGGGACAGGGGGCGGTCAGCCCCAGCATTTT | CASSLGTGGGQPQHF
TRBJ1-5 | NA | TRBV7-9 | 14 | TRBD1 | TGTGCCAGCAGCGAAGGGACAGGGCCTCAGCCCCAGCATTTT | CASSEGTGPQPQHF
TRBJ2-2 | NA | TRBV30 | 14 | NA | TGTGCCTGGACCCCTGAGGCAGCTACCGGGGAGCTGTTTTTT | CAWTPEAATGELFF
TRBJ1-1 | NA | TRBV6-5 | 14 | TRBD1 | TGTGCCAGCAGGAGGACAGGTTTAAACACTGAAGCTTTCTTT | CASRRTGLNTEAFF
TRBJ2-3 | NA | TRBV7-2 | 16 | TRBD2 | TGTGCCAGCAGCGGGTCACCGGGGGGGGCATTCGATACGCAGTATTTT | CASSGSPGGAFDTQYF
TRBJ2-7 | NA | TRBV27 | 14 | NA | TGTGCCAGCAGGGGTGGACAGCTGGGGAACGAGCAGTACTTC | CASRGGQLGNEQYF
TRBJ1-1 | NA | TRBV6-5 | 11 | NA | TGTGCCAGCGCGTCGCGGTCTGAAGCTTTCTTT | CASASRSEAFF
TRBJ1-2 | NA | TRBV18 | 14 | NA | TGTGCCAGCTCACCGCAGGCGCGCGGGGAGGGCTACACCTTC | CASSPQARGEGYTF
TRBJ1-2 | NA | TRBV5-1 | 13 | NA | TGCGCCAGCAGCGCCGTCTCCGGGAGCGGCTACACCTTC | CASSAVSGSGYTF
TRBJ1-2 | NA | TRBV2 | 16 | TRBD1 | TGTGCCAGCAGTTCTTCAAGCGAGGGGGCGTTGGGCGGCTACACCTTC | CASSSSSEGALGGYTF
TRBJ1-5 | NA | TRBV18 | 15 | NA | TGTGCCAGCTCACCACAGGGGAAAGGTGATCAGCCCCAGCATTTT | CASSPQGKGDQPQHF
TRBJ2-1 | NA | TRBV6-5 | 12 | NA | TGTGCCAGCAGTCAACAGGGAGATGAGCAGTTCTTC | CASSQQGDEQFF
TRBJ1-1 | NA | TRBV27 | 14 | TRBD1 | TGTGCCAGCAGTTTAGGCAGGGGGACCACTGAAGCTTTCTTT | CASSLGRGTTEAFF
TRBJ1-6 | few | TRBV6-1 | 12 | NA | TGTGCAGGGGGATTCTATAATTCACCCCTCCACTTT | CAGGFYNSPLHF
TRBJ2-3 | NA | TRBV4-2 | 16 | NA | TGTGCCAGCAGCCAAATCGGGGGATTTGGCACAGATACGCAGTATTTT | CASSQIGGFGTDTQYF
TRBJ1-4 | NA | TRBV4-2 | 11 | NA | TGTGCCAGCAGGGAGGGGGAAAAACTGTTTTTT | CASREGEKLFF
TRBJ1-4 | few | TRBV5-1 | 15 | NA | TGCGCCAGCAGCTTGGCCCCCGGGGTAGGTGAAAAACTGTTTTTT | CASSLAPGVGEKLFF
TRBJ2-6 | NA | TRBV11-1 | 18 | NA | TGTGCCAGCAGCTTATCGCGGGGCCTCAGCTCTGGGGCCAACGTCCTGACTTTC | CASSLSRGLSSGANVLTF
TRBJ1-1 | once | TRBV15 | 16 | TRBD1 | TGTGCCACCAGCAGACGACAGGGGGCAGCGAACACTGAAGCTTTCTTT | CATSRRQGAANTEAFF
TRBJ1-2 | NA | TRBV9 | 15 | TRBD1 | TGTGCCAGCAGCCCAAGTACCGGGACAGGGGGCGGCTACACCTTC | CASSPSTGTGGGYTF
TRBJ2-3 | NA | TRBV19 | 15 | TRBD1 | TGTGCCAGTAGCGGACAGGGACGGAGCACAGATACGCAGTATTTT | CASSGQGRSTDTQYF
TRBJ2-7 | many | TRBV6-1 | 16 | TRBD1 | TGTGCCAGCAGTGAAGATGAAGGACAGGGGAGCTACGAGCAGTACTTC | CASSEDEGQGSYEQYF
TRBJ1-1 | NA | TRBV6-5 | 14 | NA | TGTGCCAGCAGTTATACAGGGAGTCGAACTGAAGCTTTCTTT | CASSYTGSRTEAFF
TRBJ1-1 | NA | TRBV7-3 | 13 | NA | TGTGCCAGCAGCTCGGGTCCGAACACTGAAGCTTTCTTT | CASSSGPNTEAFF
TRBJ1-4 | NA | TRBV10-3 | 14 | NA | TGTGCCATCAGTGCGACAGCCCAAGGAGAAAAACTGTTTTTT | CAISATAQGEKLFF
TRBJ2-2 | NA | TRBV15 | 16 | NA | TGTGCCACCAGCAGAGGGGCAGGGCGAAACACCGGGGAGCTGTTTTTT | CATSRGAGRNTGELFF
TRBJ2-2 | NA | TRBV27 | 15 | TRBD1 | TGTGCCAGCAGTTTAGGGACAGGGGCCACCGGGGAGCTGTTTTTT | CASSLGTGATGELFF
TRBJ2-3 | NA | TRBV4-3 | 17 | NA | TGCGCCAGCAGCCAAGGCCGACTAGTCTCGGGCACAGATACGCAGTATTTT | CASSQGRLVSGTDTQYF
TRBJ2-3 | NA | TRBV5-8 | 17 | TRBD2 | TGTGCCAGCAGCATTGGGACTAGCGGGGGGAGCACAGATACGCAGTATTTT | CASSIGTSGGSTDTQYF
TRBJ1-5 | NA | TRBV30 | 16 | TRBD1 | TGTGCCTGGAGTCAGACAGGGGGCTTGAGCAATCAGCCCCAGCATTTT | CAWSQTGGLSNQPQHF
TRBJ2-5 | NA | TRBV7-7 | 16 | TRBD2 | TGTGCTAGCAGCCCAGGACTAGCGGGAGGGCAAGAGACCCAGTACTTC | CASSPGLAGGQETQYF
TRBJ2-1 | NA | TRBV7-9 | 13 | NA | TGTGCCAGCAGCTTAGCGCTTCAGGCCGAGCAGTTCTTC | CASSLALQAEQFF
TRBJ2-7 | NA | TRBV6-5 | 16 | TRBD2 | TGTGCCAGCAGTTACTCGACTAGCGGGAGATACTACGAGCAGTACTTC | CASSYSTSGRYYEQYF
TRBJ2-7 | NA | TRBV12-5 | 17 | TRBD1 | TGTGCTAGTGGTTTGCCTCAAAACCGGGACAGCCTCTACGAGCAGTACTTC | CASGLPQNRDSLYEQYF
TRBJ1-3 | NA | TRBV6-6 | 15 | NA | TGTGCCAGCAGTTATGTTTCAGGGGCCGGAAACACCATATATTTT | CASSYVSGAGNTIYF
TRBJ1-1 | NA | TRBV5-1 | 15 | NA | TGCGCCAGCAGCTTGGGAGGGACACCGAACACTGAAGCTTTCTTT | CASSLGGTPNTEAFF
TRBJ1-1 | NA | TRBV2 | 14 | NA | TGTGCCAGCAGTGAAGGACAGACGAACACTGAAGCTTTCTTT | CASSEGQTNTEAFF
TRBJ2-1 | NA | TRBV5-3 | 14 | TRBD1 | TGTGCCAGAAGCCACGGACAGGGGCGAAATGAGCAGTTCTTC | CARSHGQGRNEQFF